Listed below are T cell receptor beta chains from one sample, sequenced in a study of T cells in Graves' hyperthyroidism and ophthalmopathy. TCRdb re-called the multiplex PCR reads with MiXCR, one entry per CDR3 protein. Of 400,000 to 550,000 distinct CDR3 sequences listed, approximately 15% were seen once; the top ten hold less than 20%. The sequencing sample was made of blood. The receptor set was obtained from a woman between 18 and 29 years old with Graves' hyperthyroidism. Both conserved end residues are part of each CDR3. A D gene is named only where the DNA matches it firmly. Where a row states a size, it is once, few, many or the class of an expanded clone; other rows omit it.

D: -
J: TRBJ2-7
size: many
V: TRBV20-1
length: 15
CDR3: CSARPTEVSSYEQYF
DNA: TGCAGTGCTAGGCCCACGGAGGTTAGCTCCTACGAGCAGTACTTC

D: -
J: TRBJ1-5
size: many
V: TRBV25-1
length: 16
CDR3: CASSDFPRDSNQPQHF
DNA: TGTGCCAGCAGTGATTTTCCCAGGGATAGCAATCAGCCCCAGCATTTT

D: TRBD1
J: TRBJ2-5
size: -
V: TRBV7-3
length: 14
CDR3: CASSSTGGRETQYF
DNA: TGTGCCAGCAGCTCTACAGGGGGCAGGGAGACCCAGTACTTC

D: -
J: TRBJ1-1
size: many
V: TRBV19
length: 14
CDR3: CASSGVGMNTEAFF
DNA: TGTGCCAGTAGTGGAGTAGGGATGAACACTGAAGCTTTCTTT

D: TRBD2
J: TRBJ2-5
size: many
V: TRBV6-1
length: 16
CDR3: CASSEYGLAGGETQYF
DNA: TGTGCCAGCAGTGAATACGGACTAGCGGGAGGCGAGACCCAGTACTTC

D: -
J: TRBJ1-6
size: once
V: TRBV10-3
length: 11
CDR3: CAISEGAALHF
DNA: TGTGCCATCAGTGAGGGGGCGGCCCTCCACTTT

D: -
J: TRBJ1-1
size: many
V: TRBV6-1
length: 16
CDR3: CASIPFRGKDWTEAFF
DNA: TGTGCCAGCATTCCCTTTCGGGGGAAAGATTGGACTGAAGCTTTCTTT

D: -
J: TRBJ2-1
size: many
V: TRBV20-1
length: 12
CDR3: CSARDGIHEQFF
DNA: TGCAGTGCTAGAGATGGTATCCATGAGCAGTTCTTC

D: TRBD1
J: TRBJ1-2
size: -
V: TRBV2
length: 13
CDR3: CASRVGDRGGYTF
DNA: TGTGCCAGCAGAGTAGGTGACAGGGGAGGCTACACCTTC

D: TRBD2
J: TRBJ2-3
size: -
V: TRBV19
length: 17
CDR3: CASSSLIREGPEDTQYF
DNA: TGTGCCAGTAGTTCCCTCATCCGGGAGGGCCCGGAAGATACGCAGTATTTT

D: TRBD1
J: TRBJ1-1
size: many
V: TRBV12-3/TRBV12-4
length: 14
CDR3: CASSSSGTGLKAFF
DNA: TGTGCCAGCAGTTCCTCCGGGACAGGGTTAAAAGCTTTCTTT

D: -
J: TRBJ2-5
size: many
V: TRBV12-3/TRBV12-4
length: 11
CDR3: CASSFYETQYF
DNA: TGTGCCAGCAGTTTTTACGAGACCCAGTACTTC

D: -
J: TRBJ2-7
size: -
V: TRBV7-8
length: 14
CDR3: CASSGVERGNEQYF
DNA: TGTGCCAGCAGCGGTGTGGAGCGAGGAAACGAGCAGTACTTC

D: TRBD1
J: TRBJ2-7
size: few
V: TRBV4-1
length: 14
CDR3: CASSQGQGLDEQYF
DNA: TGCGCCAGCAGCCAGGGACAGGGACTGGACGAGCAGTACTTC

D: -
J: TRBJ2-2
size: many
V: TRBV18
length: 14
CDR3: CASSRGGDSGELFF
DNA: TGTGCCAGCTCCCGAGGAGGGGACAGCGGGGAGCTGTTTTTT

D: -
J: TRBJ1-6
size: many
V: TRBV10-3
length: 16
CDR3: CAISVSAGTYNSPLHF
DNA: TGTGCCATCAGTGTTTCGGCAGGGACCTATAATTCACCCCTCCACTTT